This T cell receptor (beta chain) was identified in a study of early T cells in non-severe SARS-CoV-2 infection. Study context: Sequencing of unsorted whole blood was done on bulk RNA, leaving chains unpaired.

Individual cDNA molecules received unique molecular identifiers during library preparation. TCRdb redid the calling of the 5' RACE reads with MiXCR, one entry per CDR3 protein. The profile shows 85,000 to 90,000 distinct CDR3 sequences, about 15% of them singletons. This clonotype was found a few times. The antigen remains undetermined. Study observations and caveats: The VDJdb matching leaned toward anti-spike CD8 responses and overlooked private and CD4 specificities.

V dropped 3 bases and J dropped 4 bases, with 16 bases sitting between them. The CDR3 runs 15 residues. CDR1 and CDR2 from the germline V gene are SGDLS and YYNGEE. Sequenced material: whole blood. The chain is built from TRBV9 and TRBJ1-2; D perhaps matches TRBD1 (6 bases). This receptor was taken from an adult who was a healthcare worker with PCR-confirmed SARS-CoV-2 infection or an uninfected control (not recorded which). The CDR3 sequence is CASSASGGLTYGYTF. CDR3 nucleotide sequence: TGTGCCAGCAGCGCGAGCGGGGGGCTGACCTATGGCTACACCTTC.